This T cell receptor beta chain was profiled in a study of T cell responses to AZD1222 COVID-19 vaccine. Trimming left V 4 bases short and J 4 bases short, with 10 bases between. Germline V CDR1 and CDR2: KGHSH, LQKENI. The CDR3 sequence is 13 residues long. Profiling relied on immunoSEQ multiplex PCR, and the TCRdb table lists in-frame clones only, not all of them. The table lists roughly 100,000 clones, around 91% of them singletons, with 4% to 5.5% in the top ten. This clone has a handful of counts. Sequences were derived from peripheral blood, sampled on day 0 of AZD1222 vaccination. This rearrangement joins TRBV18 to TRBJ1-1; D possibly corresponds to TRBD1 (5 bases). The receptor's source is an adult in good health. This chain's CDR3 is CASSLETGTEAFF. Here the CDR3 DNA reads TGTGCCAGCTCACTTGAAACAGGCACTGAAGCTTTCTTT.